This entry is about one TCR beta chain. Its antigen is not identified. One end of the junction varies from germline; a read error may be responsible. Through a sample-barcoded 5' primer and a J-beta primer mix, a second PCR was run for roughly 6 to 12 cycles. TCRdb passed the 5' RACE reads through MiXCR, listing each CDR3 protein once. In the table there are about 640,000 distinct CDR3 sequences, under 65% of which are singletons. The data stem from a study of blood T cells in healthy people across ages. Study-wide points: TCR beta diversity correlated strongly with naive T cell percentage.

Looked up from germline, CDR1 is MNHEY and CDR2 is SVGEGT. This CDR3 has 15 residues. The V and J genes are TRBV6-2 or TRBV6-3 and TRBJ2-1; the match to TRBD1 covers 9 bases. The sequenced material came from blood. This TCR derives from a man aged 55 to 70 in good health. The CDR3 DNA follows: TGCGCCAGCAGGCCCTCGGGGACAGGGCATCCTGAGCAGTTCTTC. Its protein is CASRPSGTGHPEQFF.